This TCR beta chain was observed in a study of blood T cell repertoires in COVID-19 (dated by TCRdb to 2019 to 2021). In terms of the full investigation: Samples from collaborators originated in the United States, Italy and Spain and spanned both the acute and convalescent phases of COVID-19. The prospective study material was composed of cDNA or gDNA derived from T cells, B-cell-depleted T cells, or PBMCs. The dataset comprised deeply sampled blood TCRbeta repertoires from subjects exposed to, actively infected with, or recovered from COVID-19. The repertoires were released in a freely available public database meant as a resource for research on the immune response to SARS-CoV-2. The samples were drawn from two sources: the first 160 participants of the ongoing ImmuneRACE study, and approximately 1,300 subjects contributed by 6 global collaborators. The sample metadata nearly always contained a de-identified subject ID, COVID-19 status, age in years and sex. Where available, HLA class I and class II types were taken from metadata supplied by the sample provider and were not determined by assay-based typing.

TCRbeta CDR3 regions were amplified from genomic DNA by means of the immunoSEQ Assay, a bias-controlled multiplex PCR. The paper's data handling went like this. The number of nucleated cells in each sample was estimated by amplification of reference gene primers within the assay. To quantify the absolute abundance of each unique TCRbeta CDR3 rearrangement, sequence reads were collapsed and filtered. Productive Simpson clonality was computed per sample as the square root of Simpson's diversity index over productive rearrangements. The clones in this table, taken by TCRdb from immuneACCESS, are in-frame only. Not every clone is retained; where verified, under half of the shortfall comes from an unresolved V gene, and the cause of the rest is unknown. Clonal size and the V and J genes are those of that table, whereas D and trimming came from the DNA. This sample gives around 180,000 clones in total; roughly four fifths of them show up just once. 5.2% of the sample is in the top ten clones.

Each collaborating institution followed its own protocols to collect whole blood in K2EDTA tubes. For TCRbeta analysis, collaborator samples were shipped as frozen whole blood, as isolated PBMCs, or as DNA extracted from either sample type. Comments on this clone: Its antigen is unknown. Per-base quality was not reported, and no clone a single base away is much larger than it.

Trimming accounts for 4 bases at V and 2 bases at J, while the number of junction bases matched to no gene is 2. The CDR3 spans 13 residues, from the cysteine through the phenylalanine. Of all the DNA, just the CDR3 is kept, 39 bases in frame from base 1. CDR1 and CDR2 (LNHDA, SQIVND) derive from the germline V gene (reference sequence). The full study reports these points: The quantity of clinical and demographic metadata differed by source and by participant and was supplied without curation.

This TCR derives from a woman aged 25-40 years with acute or convalescent COVID-19. The rearrangement joined TRBV19 to TRBJ2-7; 7 central bases correspond to TRBD1. The sequenced sample consisted of peripheral blood. The CDR3 reads as follows: CASSRTGAYEQYF. The DNA sequence reads TGTGCCAGTAGTAGGACAGGAGCCTACGAGCAGTACTTC. The variable domain in full, with residues beyond the CDR3 obtained from the reference TRBV19 and TRBJ2-7 genes, is DGGITQSPKYLFRKEGQNVTLSCEQNLNHDAMYWYRQDPGQGLRLIYYSQIVNDFQKGDIAEGYSVSREKKESFPLTVTSAQKNPTAFYLCASSRTGAYEQYFGPGTRLTVT.